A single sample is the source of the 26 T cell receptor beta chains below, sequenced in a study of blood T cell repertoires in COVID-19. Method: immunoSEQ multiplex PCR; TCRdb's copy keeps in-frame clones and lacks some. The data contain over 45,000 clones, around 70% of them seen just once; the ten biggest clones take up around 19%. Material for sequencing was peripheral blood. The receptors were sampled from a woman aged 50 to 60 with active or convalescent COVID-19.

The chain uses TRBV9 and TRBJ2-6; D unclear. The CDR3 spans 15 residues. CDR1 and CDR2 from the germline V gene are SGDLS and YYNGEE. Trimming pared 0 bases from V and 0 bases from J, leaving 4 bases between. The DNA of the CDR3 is TGTGCCAGCAGCGTAGGGGCCTCTGGGGCCAACGTCCTGACTTTC. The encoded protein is CASSVGASGANVLTF.

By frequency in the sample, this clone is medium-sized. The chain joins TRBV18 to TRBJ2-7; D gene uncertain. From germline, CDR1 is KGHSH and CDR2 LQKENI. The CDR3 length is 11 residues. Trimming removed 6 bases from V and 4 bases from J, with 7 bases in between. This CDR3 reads CASSREYEQYF. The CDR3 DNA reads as TGTGCCAGCTCCCGTGAGTACGAGCAGTACTTC.

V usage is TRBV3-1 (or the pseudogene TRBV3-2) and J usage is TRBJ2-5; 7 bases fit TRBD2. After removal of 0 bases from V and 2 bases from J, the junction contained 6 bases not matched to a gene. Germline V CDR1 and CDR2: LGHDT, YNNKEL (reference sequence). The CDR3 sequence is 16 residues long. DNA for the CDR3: TGTGCCAGCAGCCAAGATAGTGGGGGGGGGCAAGAGACCCAGTACTTC. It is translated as CASSQDSGGGQETQYF.

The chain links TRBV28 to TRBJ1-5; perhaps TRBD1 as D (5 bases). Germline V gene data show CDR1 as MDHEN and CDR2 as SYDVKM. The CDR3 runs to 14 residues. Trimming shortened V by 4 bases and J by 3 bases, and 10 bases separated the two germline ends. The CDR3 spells CASSSEGDNQPQHF. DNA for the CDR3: TGTGCCAGCAGTTCAGAAGGGGACAATCAGCCCCAGCATTTT.

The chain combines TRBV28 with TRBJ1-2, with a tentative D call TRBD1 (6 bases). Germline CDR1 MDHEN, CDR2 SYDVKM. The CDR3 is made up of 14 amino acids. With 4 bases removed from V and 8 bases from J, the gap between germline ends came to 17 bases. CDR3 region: CASSYGQSTFGYTF. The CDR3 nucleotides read TGTGCCAGCAGTTACGGACAGTCGACCTTCGGCTACACCTTC.

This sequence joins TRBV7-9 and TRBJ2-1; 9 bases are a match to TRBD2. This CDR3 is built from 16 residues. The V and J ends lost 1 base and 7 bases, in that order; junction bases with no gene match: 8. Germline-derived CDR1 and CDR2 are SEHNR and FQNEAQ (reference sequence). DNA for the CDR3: TGTGCCAGCAGCTTAGGGGGCGGGAGGGAGGTTAATGAGCAGTTCTTC. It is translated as CASSLGGGREVNEQFF.

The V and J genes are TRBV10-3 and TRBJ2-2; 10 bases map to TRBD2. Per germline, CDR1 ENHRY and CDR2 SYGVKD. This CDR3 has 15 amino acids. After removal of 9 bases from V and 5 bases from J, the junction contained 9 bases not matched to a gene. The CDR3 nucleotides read TGTGCCATGGGAAGTGCTAGCGGGAGTACCGGGGAGCTGTTTTTT. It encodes CAMGSASGSTGELFF.

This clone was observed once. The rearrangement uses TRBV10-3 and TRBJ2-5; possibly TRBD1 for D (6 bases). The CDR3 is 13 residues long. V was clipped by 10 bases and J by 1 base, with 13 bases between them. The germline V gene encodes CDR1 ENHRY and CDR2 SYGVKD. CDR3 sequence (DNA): TGTGCCACCATGGACAGCGCCCAAGAGACCCAGTACTTC. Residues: CATMDSAQETQYF.

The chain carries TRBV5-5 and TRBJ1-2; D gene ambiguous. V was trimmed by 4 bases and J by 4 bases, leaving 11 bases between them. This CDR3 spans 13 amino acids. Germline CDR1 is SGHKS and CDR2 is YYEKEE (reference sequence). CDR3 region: CASSQREGYGYTF. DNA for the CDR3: TGTGCCAGCAGCCAGAGGGAGGGCTATGGCTACACCTTC.

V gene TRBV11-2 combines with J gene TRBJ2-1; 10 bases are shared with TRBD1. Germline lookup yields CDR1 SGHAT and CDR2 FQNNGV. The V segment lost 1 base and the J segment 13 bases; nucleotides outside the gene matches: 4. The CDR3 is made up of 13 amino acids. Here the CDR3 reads CASSLARDRGQFF. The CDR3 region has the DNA TGTGCCAGCAGCTTAGCCCGGGACAGGGGCCAGTTCTTC.

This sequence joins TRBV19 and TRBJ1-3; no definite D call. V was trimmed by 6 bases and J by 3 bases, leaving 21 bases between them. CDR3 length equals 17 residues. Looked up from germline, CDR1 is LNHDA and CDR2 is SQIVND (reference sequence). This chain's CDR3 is CASRARPGTEVGNTIYF. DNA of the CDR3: TGTGCCAGTAGAGCCCGTCCAGGCACGGAAGTTGGAAACACCATATATTTT. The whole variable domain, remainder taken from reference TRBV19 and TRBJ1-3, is DGGITQSPKYLFRKEGQNVTLSCEQNLNHDAMYWYRQDPGQGLRLIYYSQIVNDFQKGDIAEGYSVSREKKESFPLTVTSAQKNPTAFYLCASRARPGTEVGNTIYFGEGSWLTVV.

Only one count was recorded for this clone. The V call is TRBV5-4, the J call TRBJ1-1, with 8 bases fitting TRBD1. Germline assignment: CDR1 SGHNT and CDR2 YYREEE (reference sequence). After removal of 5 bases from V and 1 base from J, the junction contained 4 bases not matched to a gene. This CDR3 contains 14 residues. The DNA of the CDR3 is TGTGCCAGCAGATCCGGGACAGGGAACACTGAAGCTTTCTTT. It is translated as CASRSGTGNTEAFF.

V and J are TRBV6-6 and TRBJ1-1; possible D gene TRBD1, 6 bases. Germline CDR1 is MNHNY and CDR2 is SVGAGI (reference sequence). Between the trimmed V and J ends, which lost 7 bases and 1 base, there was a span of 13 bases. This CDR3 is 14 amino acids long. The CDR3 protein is CASIGRGGNTEAFF. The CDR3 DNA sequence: TGTGCCAGCATAGGCAGGGGCGGGAACACTGAAGCTTTCTTT.

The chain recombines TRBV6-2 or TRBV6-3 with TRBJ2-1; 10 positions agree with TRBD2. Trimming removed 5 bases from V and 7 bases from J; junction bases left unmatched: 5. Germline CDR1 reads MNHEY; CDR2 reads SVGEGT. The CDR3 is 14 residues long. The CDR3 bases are TGTGCCAGCAGTCTGACTAGCGGGCTGAATGAGCAGTTCTTC. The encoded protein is CASSLTSGLNEQFF.

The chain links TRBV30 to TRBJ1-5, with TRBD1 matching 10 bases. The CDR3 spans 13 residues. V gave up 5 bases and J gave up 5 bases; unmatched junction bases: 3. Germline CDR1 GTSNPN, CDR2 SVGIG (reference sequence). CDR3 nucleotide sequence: TGTGCCTGGGACAGGGGGCGGGATCAGCCCCAGCATTTT. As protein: CAWDRGRDQPQHF.

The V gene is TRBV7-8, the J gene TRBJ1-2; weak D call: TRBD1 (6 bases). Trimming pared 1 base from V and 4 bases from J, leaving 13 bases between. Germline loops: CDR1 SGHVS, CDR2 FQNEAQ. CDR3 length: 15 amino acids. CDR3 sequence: CASSLEGGAVYGYTF. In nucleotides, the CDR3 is TGTGCCAGCAGCTTAGAGGGGGGGGCTGTCTATGGCTACACCTTC. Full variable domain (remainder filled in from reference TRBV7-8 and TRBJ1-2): GAGVSQSPRYKVAKRGQDVALRCDPISGHVSLFWYQQALGQGPEFLTYFQNEAQLDKSGLPSDRFFAERPEGSVSTLKIQRTQQEDSAVYLCASSLEGGAVYGYTFGSGTRLTVV.

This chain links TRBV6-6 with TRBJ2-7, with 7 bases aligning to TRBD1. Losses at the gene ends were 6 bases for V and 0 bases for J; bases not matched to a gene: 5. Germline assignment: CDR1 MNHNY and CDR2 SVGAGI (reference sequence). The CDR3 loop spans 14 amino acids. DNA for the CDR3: TGTGCCAGCAGGAAGACAGGGATCTCCTACGAGCAGTACTTC. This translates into CASRKTGISYEQYF.

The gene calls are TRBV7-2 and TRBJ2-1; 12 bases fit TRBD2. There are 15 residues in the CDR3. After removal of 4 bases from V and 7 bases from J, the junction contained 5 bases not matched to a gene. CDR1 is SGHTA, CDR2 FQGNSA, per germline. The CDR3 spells CASSSGLAGQNEQFF. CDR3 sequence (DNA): TGTGCCAGCAGCTCCGGACTAGCGGGGCAAAATGAGCAGTTCTTC. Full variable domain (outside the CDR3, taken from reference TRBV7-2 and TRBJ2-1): GAGVSQSPSNKVTEKGKDVELRCDPISGHTALYWYRQSLGQGLEFLIYFQGNSAPDKSGLPSDRFSAERTGGSVSTLTIQRTQQEDSAVYLCASSSGLAGQNEQFFGPGTRLTVL.

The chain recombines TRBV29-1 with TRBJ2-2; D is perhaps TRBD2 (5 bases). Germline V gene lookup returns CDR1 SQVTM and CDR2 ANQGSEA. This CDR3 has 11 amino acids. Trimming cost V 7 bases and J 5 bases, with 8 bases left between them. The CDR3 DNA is TGCAGCGCCAGAGGGACCGGGGAGCTGTTTTTT. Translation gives CSARGTGELFF.

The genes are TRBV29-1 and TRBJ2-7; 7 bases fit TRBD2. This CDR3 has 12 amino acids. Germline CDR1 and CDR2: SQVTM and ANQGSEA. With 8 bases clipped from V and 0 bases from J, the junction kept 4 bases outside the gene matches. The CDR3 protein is CSSRTSSYEQYF. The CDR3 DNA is TGCAGCTCACGGACTAGCTCCTACGAGCAGTACTTC.

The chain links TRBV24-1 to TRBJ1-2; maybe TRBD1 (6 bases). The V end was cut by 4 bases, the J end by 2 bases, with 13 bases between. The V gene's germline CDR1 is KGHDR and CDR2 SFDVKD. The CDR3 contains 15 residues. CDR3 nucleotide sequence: TGTGCCACCAGTGAGCGTCGAGGGGGAAACTATGGCTACACCTTC. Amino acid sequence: CATSERRGGNYGYTF.

This CDR3 is CASTLSSYNEQFF. The CDR3 DNA reads TGTGCCAGTACCCTGAGCTCCTACAATGAGCAGTTCTTC. The chain is built from TRBV19 and TRBJ2-1; D remains unclear. Trimming removed 7 bases from V and 0 bases from J, with 7 bases in between. Germline V gene sequence: CDR1 LNHDA, CDR2 SQIVND (reference sequence). This CDR3 spans 13 amino acids. Together with reference TRBV19 and TRBJ2-1, the CDR3 gives the full variable domain: DGGITQSPKYLFRKEGQNVTLSCEQNLNHDAMYWYRQDPGQGLRLIYYSQIVNDFQKGDIAEGYSVSREKKESFPLTVTSAQKNPTAFYLCASTLSSYNEQFFGPGTRLTVL.

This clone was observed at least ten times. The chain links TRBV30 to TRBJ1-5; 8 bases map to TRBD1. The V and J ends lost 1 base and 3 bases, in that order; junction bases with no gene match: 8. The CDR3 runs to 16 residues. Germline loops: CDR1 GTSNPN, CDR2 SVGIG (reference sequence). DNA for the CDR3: TGTGCCTGGAGTGGGCGGACAGGGCCCGTCAATCAGCCCCAGCATTTT. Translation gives CAWSGRTGPVNQPQHF.

This chain's CDR3 is CASSDLSGSQETQYF. Written as DNA, the CDR3 is TGTGCCAGCAGTGACCTTTCGGGGAGCCAAGAGACCCAGTACTTC. The chain links TRBV6-1 to TRBJ2-5; D is perhaps TRBD2 (5 bases). CDR3 length: 15 residues. V was cut by 3 bases and J by 1 base, with 12 bases left in between. Germline lookup yields CDR1 MNHNS and CDR2 SASEGT.

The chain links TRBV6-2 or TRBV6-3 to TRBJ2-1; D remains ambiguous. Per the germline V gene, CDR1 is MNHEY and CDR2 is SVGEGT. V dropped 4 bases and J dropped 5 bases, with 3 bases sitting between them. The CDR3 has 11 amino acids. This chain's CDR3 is CASSFNNEQFF. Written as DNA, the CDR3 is TGTGCCAGCAGTTTTAACAATGAGCAGTTCTTC.

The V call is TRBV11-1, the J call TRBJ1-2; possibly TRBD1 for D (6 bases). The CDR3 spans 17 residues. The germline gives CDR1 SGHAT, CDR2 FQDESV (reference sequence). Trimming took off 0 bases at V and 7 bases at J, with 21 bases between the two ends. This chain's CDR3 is CASSLATGRDPESGYTF. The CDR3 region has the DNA TGTGCCAGCAGCTTAGCGACAGGTAGAGACCCAGAGAGTGGCTACACCTTC.